The 3 T cell receptor beta chains in this list originate from one sample, sequenced in a study of metastatic and nonmetastatic thyroid tumors. Among the patients, none had received any treatment before thyroid surgery. MiXCR was used by TCRdb to re-call the PCR reads. The data contain 13,000 to 15,000 clones, 20% to 30% of them seen just once; the ten biggest clones take up around 9.9%. The specimen was tumor tissue. These receptors came from a female donor with papillary thyroid cancer or a benign thyroid nodule (not recorded which). Some clones in this sample may be carry-over from other donors' samples.

The CDR3 DNA sequence: TGCGCCAGCAGCTTGGGGCTAGCGGGAGGGCCAGAGACCCAGTACTTC. Translated, it gives CASSLGLAGGPETQYF. The chain links TRBV5-1 to TRBJ2-5; TRBD2 agrees at 12 bases. V was pared by 0 bases and J by 4 bases, with 4 bases of the junction left unmatched. There are 16 residues in the CDR3. Germline V CDR1 and CDR2: SGHRS, YFSETQ.

By frequency in the sample, this clone is medium-sized. The CDR3, as DNA: TGTGCCTGGAGCCGACTTGGTAATTCACCCCTCCACTTT. This sequence encodes CAWSRLGNSPLHF. The chain carries TRBV30 and TRBJ1-6; the D is unclear. In germline, CDR1 is GTSNPN, CDR2 SVGIG (reference sequence). Trimming removed 3 bases from V and 6 bases from J, with 9 bases in between. The length of the CDR3 is 13 residues. Filled out from reference TRBV30 and TRBJ1-6, the complete variable domain reads SQTIHQWPATLVQPVGSPLSLECTVEGTSNPNLYWYRQAAGRGLQLLFYSVGIGQISSEVPQNLSASRPQDRQFILSSKKLLLSDSGFYLCAWSRLGNSPLHFGNGTRLTVT.

This clone was counted at least ten times. J is TRBJ2-1 and V is TRBV10-3, with 9 positions matching TRBD2. Germline lookup yields CDR1 ENHRY and CDR2 SYGVKD. This CDR3 is 16 amino acids long. V lost 6 bases to trimming and J lost 2 bases; unmatched junction nucleotides: 8. The CDR3 DNA is TGTGCCATCAGAGAGGGGGTAGCGGGGGCCTACAATGAGCAGTTCTTC. Amino acids: CAIREGVAGAYNEQFF.